The source of this T cell receptor (beta chain) is a study of blood T cell repertoires in COVID-19. Study details: T cells, B-cell-depleted T cells, or PBMCs provided the cDNA or gDNA that served as material.

Of note for this clone: Additional DNA sequences in this sample encode the identical CDR3.

Data came from immunoSEQ multiplex PCR; TCRdb stores just in-frame clones and leaves some out. The repertoire holds some 260,000 clones, with about 86% as singletons. This receptor was obtained from an elderly man with acute or convalescent COVID-19. Sequenced material: peripheral blood.

DNA for the CDR3: TGCGCCAGCAGCCAAGTAAGTGCGGGGACAGATACGCAGTATTTT. As protein: CASSQVSAGTDTQYF. This rearrangement joins TRBV4-3 to TRBJ2-3; D possibly corresponds to TRBD2 (6 bases). Trimming shortened V by 1 base and J by 3 bases, and 11 bases separated the two germline ends. Germline lookup yields CDR1 LGHNA and CDR2 YSLEER. This CDR3 is 15 amino acids long.